Following are 32 T cell receptor beta chains from one sample sequenced in a study of CD4 T cells in relation to SARS-CoV-2 and coronaviruses. Before the COVID-19 pandemic, during about 2011-2019, CD4+ T cells were taken from unexposed donors. TCRdb's copy holds only in-frame clones and misses some; the assay was immunoSEQ multiplex PCR. The sample has approximately 59,000 clones, 87% seen once; the top ten hold about 1.6%. The specimen sequenced was memory CD4+ T cells from PBMCs. All receptors come from a human donor in good health.

The rearrangement uses TRBV7-8 and TRBJ2-3, with a possible D match to TRBD1 (7 bases). The CDR3 is 13 residues long. The V end lost 5 bases, the J end lost 6 bases, and 12 bases lay between the germline ends. Per germline, CDR1 SGHVS and CDR2 FQNEAQ. The CDR3: CASSQGGGDTQYF. CDR3 nucleotides: TGTGCCAGCAGCCAGGGGGGTGGTGATACGCAGTATTTT.

This chain uses TRBV18 with TRBJ2-7; possibly TRBD1 for D (6 bases). Germline CDR1 reads KGHSH; CDR2 reads LQKENI. CDR3 length: 14 residues. The V gene lost 0 bases and the J gene lost 4 bases, with 10 bases spanning the gap. In DNA, the CDR3 is TGTGCCAGCTCACCACCGGGCAGGGGATACGAGCAGTACTTC. This sequence encodes CASSPPGRGYEQYF.

The chain uses TRBV12-3 or TRBV12-4 and TRBJ1-2; D may be TRBD1 (6 bases). V was pared by 3 bases and J by 2 bases, with 7 bases between. The CDR3 sequence is 13 residues long. The CDR3 loop is CASSFDRNYGYTF. CDR3 nucleotide sequence: TGTGCCAGCAGTTTCGACAGGAACTATGGCTACACCTTC.

V and J are TRBV19 and TRBJ2-2; tentatively, D is TRBD1 or TRBD2 (7 bases each). The V end lost 7 bases, the J end lost 6 bases, and 24 bases lay between the germline ends. The CDR3 is 17 residues long. The germline V gene encodes CDR1 LNHDA and CDR2 SQIVND (reference sequence). The CDR3 bases are TGTGCCAGTACCATCAGGGGGGGGGCCTTCTTTGCCGGGGAGCTGTTTTTT. Translating it yields CASTIRGGAFFAGELFF.

This clone showed up just a few times. J is TRBJ1-4 and V is TRBV29-1; no firm D call. This CDR3 spans 14 amino acids. Per the germline V gene, CDR1 is SQVTM and CDR2 is ANQGSEA. V shed 6 bases and J shed 0 bases, with 11 bases lying between them. The CDR3 loop reads CSVLDTATNEKLFF. DNA of the CDR3: TGCAGCGTCCTAGATACGGCAACTAATGAAAAACTGTTTTTT.

This chain connects TRBV5-5 to TRBJ1-2; D is unresolved. This CDR3 comprises 15 residues. From germline, CDR1 is SGHKS and CDR2 YYEKEE (reference sequence). V lost 4 bases and J lost 4, with 17 bases in between. CDR3 protein: CASSPAPGMGYGYTF. The CDR3 DNA follows: TGTGCCAGCAGCCCCGCACCGGGGATGGGCTATGGCTACACCTTC.

The chain carries TRBV6-5 and TRBJ2-5; D is ambiguous. CDR1 and CDR2 (germline): MNHEY, SVGAGI. The CDR3 extends over 11 amino acids. V lost 2 bases, J lost 4 bases, and 2 bases lay in between. For the CDR3, the DNA is TGTGCCAGCAGTTACGTAGAGACCCAGTACTTC. Translating gives CASSYVETQYF.

The chain uses TRBV2 and TRBJ1-5, with D uncertain. Germline CDR1 reads SNHLY; CDR2 reads FYNNEI. With 4 bases removed from V and 0 bases from J, the gap between germline ends came to 10 bases. The CDR3 runs to 15 residues. The CDR3 protein is CASSVTHRSNQPQHF. CDR3 DNA: TGTGCCAGCAGTGTTACACATCGTAGCAATCAGCCCCAGCATTTT.

This sequence joins TRBV20-1 and TRBJ2-1; possibly TRBD2 for D (6 bases). V was trimmed by 2 bases and J by 8 bases, leaving 7 bases between them. Germline lookup yields CDR1 DFQATT and CDR2 SNEGSKA (reference sequence). This CDR3 region has 11 residues. The CDR3: CSARRLDEQFF. The CDR3 coding sequence is TGCAGTGCTAGACGACTAGATGAGCAGTTCTTC.

The chain joins TRBV29-1 to TRBJ2-3; a weak D match, TRBD2 (5 bases). This CDR3 is built from 15 residues. Deletions cut 1 base from V and 3 bases from J, with 14 bases between. Germline V lookup: CDR1 SQVTM, CDR2 ANQGSEA. The CDR3, as DNA: TGCAGCGTTGAAGGCGGGCACTGGGGTACAGATACGCAGTATTTT. Protein sequence: CSVEGGHWGTDTQYF.

The V gene is TRBV25-1, the J gene TRBJ2-1; D is unresolved. Germline V gene lookup returns CDR1 MGHDK and CDR2 SYGVNS. The V gene lost 6 bases and the J gene lost 2 bases, with 8 bases spanning the gap. The CDR3 spans 13 residues. Written as DNA, the CDR3 is TGTGCCAGCAGCCTCTGGGCCTACAATGAGCAGTTCTTC. It encodes CASSLWAYNEQFF.

This chain links TRBV28 with TRBJ1-5; 7 nucleotides agree with TRBD1. CDR1 and CDR2 from the germline V gene are MDHEN and SYDVKM. J was trimmed by 0 bases and V by 2 bases; bases with no gene match: 4. CDR3 length: 16 residues. The CDR3 nucleotides read TGTGCCAGCAGTTTACTGGGACAGTATAGCAATCAGCCCCAGCATTTT. This translates into CASSLLGQYSNQPQHF.

V is TRBV11-3 and J is TRBJ2-1; 10 nucleotides align to TRBD1. The CDR3 is made up of 14 amino acids. Per the germline V gene, CDR1 is SGHNT and CDR2 is YENEEA. Trimming took 5 bases from V and 6 from J; bases not matched to a gene: 4. The CDR3 nucleotides are TGTGCCAGCAGCCGACAGGGGGCGCCCAATGAGCAGTTCTTC. Its translation is CASSRQGAPNEQFF.

The rearrangement uses TRBV29-1 and TRBJ2-7; 10 nucleotides align to TRBD1. This CDR3 has 13 residues. With V trimmed by 6 bases and J by 2 bases, 4 bases remained unmatched. CDR1 SQVTM and CDR2 ANQGSEA come from the germline V gene. This CDR3 is CSVGQGPPYEQYF. The CDR3 nucleotides are TGCAGCGTGGGACAGGGGCCGCCCTACGAGCAGTACTTC.

V usage is TRBV23-1 and J usage is TRBJ2-2, with D unresolved. TRBV23-1 is recorded as an ORF, its role being uncertain. CDR3 length equals 18 residues. Trimming cost V 6 bases and J 4 bases, with 24 bases left between them. CDR3 protein: CASSHTAPLLCCTGELFF. The CDR3 DNA reads as TGCGCCAGCAGCCATACGGCGCCGTTACTATGTTGCACCGGGGAGCTGTTTTTT.

The chain couples TRBV5-6 to TRBJ2-7, with D possibly being TRBD2 (6 bases). The V gene's germline CDR1 is SGHDT and CDR2 YYEEEE. CDR3 length equals 15 residues. V was cut by 0 bases and J by 7 bases, with 17 bases left in between. The CDR3 region is CASSLAGSPRGEQYF. As DNA, the CDR3 is TGTGCCAGCAGCTTGGCGGGTTCACCGCGGGGAGAGCAGTACTTC.

The chain combines TRBV7-3 with TRBJ1-1; D is perhaps TRBD1 (6 bases). Trimming shortened V by 5 bases and J by 5 bases, and 18 bases separated the two germline ends. This CDR3 has 15 amino acids. From germline, CDR1 is SGHTA and CDR2 FQGTGA. The CDR3 here is CASSELGGRVTEAFF. The DNA for the CDR3 is TGTGCCAGCAGCGAATTAGGGGGGCGGGTGACTGAAGCTTTCTTT.

The chain couples TRBV7-9 to TRBJ2-5; possibly TRBD1 for D (6 bases). This CDR3 has 15 amino acids. Germline V gene lookup returns CDR1 SEHNR and CDR2 FQNEAQ (reference sequence). V was trimmed by 3 bases and J by 5 bases, leaving 16 bases between them. The CDR3 reads CASSFGQTPGETQYF. The DNA of the CDR3 is TGTGCCAGCAGCTTCGGACAGACGCCTGGGGAGACCCAGTACTTC.

This chain connects TRBV7-9 to TRBJ1-1; no firm D call. Trimming removed 3 bases at V and 3 bases at J, with 5 bases between. Germline lookup yields CDR1 SEHNR and CDR2 FQNEAQ (reference sequence). This CDR3 has 12 residues. CDR3 nucleotides: TGTGCCAGCAGCTTTGGCGACACTGAAGCTTTCTTT. Translating it yields CASSFGDTEAFF.

The chain links TRBV27 to TRBJ2-7; D possibly corresponds to TRBD2 (5 bases). V lost 5 bases, J lost 6 bases, and 14 bases lay in between. This CDR3 is built from 13 residues. Germline V lookup: CDR1 MNHEY, CDR2 SMNVEV (reference sequence). CDR3 sequence reads: CASSLGSGSEQYF. CDR3 in DNA: TGTGCCAGCAGTCTCGGATCGGGATCCGAGCAGTACTTC.

The chain joins TRBV28 to TRBJ1-1, with D perhaps matching TRBD1 (6 bases). The germline gives CDR1 MDHEN, CDR2 SYDVKM. This CDR3 comprises 14 residues. Trimming left V 10 bases short and J 3 bases short, with 18 bases between. Written as DNA, the CDR3 is TGTGCCATCGTGGGGGCAGAGGTAGACACTGAAGCTTTCTTT. The encoded protein is CAIVGAEVDTEAFF.

To note about this clone: Germline is not matched at one junction end, which may reflect a read error. DNA of the CDR3: TGTGCTAGCAGCTTAGCGGGGACACCCCAAGAGACCCAGTACTTC. Its protein product is CASSLAGTPQETQYF. V and J are TRBV7-7 and TRBJ2-5, with 8 bases identical to TRBD2. Germline-derived CDR1 and CDR2 are SSHAT and FNYEAQ (reference sequence). The CDR3 sequence is 15 residues long.

The chain couples TRBV11-2 to TRBJ2-7; D is undetermined. V lost 2 bases and J 2 bases, leaving 10 bases between the germline ends. Germline assignment: CDR1 SGHAT and CDR2 FQNNGV. The CDR3 runs 14 residues. The CDR3 DNA is TGTGCCAGCAGCTTACTGGGTAGACCCTACGAGCAGTACTTC. This encodes CASSLLGRPYEQYF.

This chain joins TRBV18 and TRBJ2-3; D ambiguous. The CDR3 loop spans 14 amino acids. Germline values: CDR1 KGHSH, CDR2 LQKENI. V lost 1 base, J lost 6 bases, and 11 bases lay in between. The chain's CDR3 is CASSPRGISDTQYF. The CDR3 nucleotides are TGTGCCAGCTCACCACGAGGCATATCTGATACGCAGTATTTT. The variable domain in full, with the rest retrieved from reference TRBV18 and TRBJ2-3, is NAGVMQNPRHLVRRRGQEARLRCSPMKGHSHVYWYRQLPEEGLKFMVYLQKENIIDESGMPKERFSAEFPKEGPSILRIQQVVRGDSAAYFCASSPRGISDTQYFGPGTRLTVL.

V is TRBV7-8 and J is TRBJ1-5; 8 bases line up with TRBD1. V was pared by 1 base and J by 6 bases, with 2 bases of the junction left unmatched. Germline-derived CDR1 and CDR2 are SGHVS and FQNEAQ. The CDR3 is 14 residues long. CDR3 in amino acids: CASSLVTGGQPQHF. The DNA for the CDR3 is TGTGCCAGCAGCTTAGTCACAGGGGGTCAGCCCCAGCATTTT.

The chain combines TRBV28 with TRBJ2-3, with D tentatively TRBD1 or TRBD2 (5 bases each). CDR3 size: 15 residues. V was pared by 2 bases and J by 0 bases, with 9 bases between. Germline loops: CDR1 MDHEN, CDR2 SYDVKM. The CDR3 is CASSLGGASTDTQYF. The CDR3 bases are TGTGCCAGCAGTTTAGGGGGAGCGAGCACAGATACGCAGTATTTT. Based on the CDR3 plus reference TRBV28 and TRBJ2-3, the full variable domain is DVKVTQSSRYLVKRTGEKVFLECVQDMDHENMFWYRQDPGLGLRLIYFSYDVKMKEKGDIPEGYSVSREKKERFSLILESASTNQTSMYLCASSLGGASTDTQYFGPGTRLTVL.

A single count supports this clone. The chain recombines TRBV28 with TRBJ1-6, with D possibly being TRBD1 (5 bases). The CDR3 sequence is 17 residues long. Germline assignment: CDR1 MDHEN and CDR2 SYDVKM. The V end lost 5 bases, the J end lost 0 bases, and 14 bases lay between the germline ends. The CDR3 reads CASSLSFDSSYNSPLHF. The CDR3 bases are TGTGCCAGCAGTCTATCGTTCGACAGCTCCTATAATTCACCCCTCCACTTT.

The chain employs TRBV30 and TRBJ1-5, with D possibly TRBD1 on 5 matching bases. In germline, CDR1 is GTSNPN, CDR2 SVGIG (reference sequence). With 0 bases removed from V and 6 bases from J, the gap between germline ends came to 15 bases. This CDR3 region has 15 residues. CDR3 in amino acids: CAWSVSLIGGQPQHF. CDR3 DNA sequence: TGTGCCTGGAGTGTAAGCCTTATCGGGGGTCAGCCCCAGCATTTT.

The chain is built from TRBV10-3 and TRBJ2-1; TRBD1 or TRBD2 may be the D gene (7 bases each). The CDR3 loop spans 17 amino acids. CDR1 ENHRY and CDR2 SYGVKD come from the germline V gene. V lost 2 bases and J lost 2, with 16 bases in between. The CDR3, as DNA: TGTGCCATCAGTGAGGAGCGGGGAGGGGGCGCCTACAATGAGCAGTTCTTC. Encoded protein: CAISEERGGGAYNEQFF.

The rearrangement uses TRBV7-9 and TRBJ2-5; no clear D gene. V lost 4 bases and J lost 2, with 11 bases in between. The CDR3 totals 14 residues. Germline V gene data show CDR1 as SEHNR and CDR2 as FQNEAQ (reference sequence). CDR3 DNA sequence: TGTGCCAGCAGCTATAGTGACTGGCAAGAGACCCAGTACTTC. Translating it yields CASSYSDWQETQYF.

The chain combines TRBV27 with TRBJ2-3; 7 bases fit TRBD1. CDR1 is MNHEY and CDR2 is SMNVEV in the germline V gene (reference sequence). The CDR3 sequence is 17 residues long. The V segment lost 1 base and the J segment 2 bases; nucleotides outside the gene matches: 9. CDR3: CASSLLGQKEFTDTQYF. The CDR3 DNA is TGTGCCAGCAGTTTATTGGGACAGAAGGAATTCACAGATACGCAGTATTTT.

The J gene is TRBJ2-1, the V gene TRBV4-1, with TRBD2 identical over 9 bases. CDR3 size: 13 residues. With V trimmed by 1 base and J by 11 bases, 3 bases remained unmatched. CDR1 and CDR2 from the germline V gene are MGHRA and YSYEKL. CDR3 protein: CASSQGRGGQQFF. For the CDR3, the DNA is TGCGCCAGCAGCCAAGGGCGGGGGGGCCAGCAGTTCTTC.